The clone carrying this T cell receptor (beta chain) was detected a few times. The antigen is undetermined. Time point here: patch test 3, about 24 weeks after DPC sensitization. Treatment in this sample: therapeutic diphenylcyclopropenone sensitization with weekly scalp DPC. The sample comes from a study of human T cells and chemical hapten exposure. Broader study findings: No alteration of TCRs above 1 in 1000 frequency was seen with DPC sensitization. It was expanded TCRs that formed significantly more large CDR3 similarity clusters than controls did.

The library labeled individual cDNA molecules by adding unique molecular identifiers to them. A single record per CDR3 protein comes from TCRdb applying MiXCR to the RACE reads. The data hold approximately 90,000 distinct CDR3 sequences, with roughly a quarter observed a single time. This receptor was obtained from a man aged 35-49 years with alopecia areata. Some clones in this sample may be carry-over from other donors' samples. The sample in question was whole blood, obtained in connection with sensitization to the hapten diphenylcyclopropenone (DPC).

CDR3 region: CASRKGIRANEQFF. CDR3 bases: TGTGCCAGCAGGAAAGGGATCAGGGCCAATGAGCAGTTCTTC. The chain recombines TRBV6-2 or TRBV6-3 with TRBJ2-1; tentative D call: TRBD1 (5 bases). V lost 6 bases, J lost 6 bases, and 15 bases lay in between. The CDR3 sequence is 14 residues long. Germline lookup yields CDR1 MNHEY and CDR2 SVGEGT.